This entry features one T cell receptor (beta chain) sequence. The antigen is undetermined. Trimming at V came to 4 bases and at J to 8 bases, leaving 13 bases not matched to a gene. CDR3 length: 16 residues. Germline CDR1 and CDR2: MNHEY and SVGEGT. These data belong to a study of CD8 T cells in ankylosing spondylitis. Notes on the study in general: Reports of some motif variants in reactive arthritis synovial fluid and blood predate this one.

5'-RACE, quantitative and with molecular barcodes, yielded the TCR beta libraries. One entry per CDR3 protein results from TCRdb running MiXCR on the 5' RACE reads. The sample has more than 110,000 distinct CDR3 sequences; roughly 7.7% are singletons. The sequenced sample consisted of synovial fluid, either unsorted or a sorted T cell fraction (not recorded which). The V gene is TRBV6-2 or TRBV6-3, the J gene TRBJ2-1, with 8 bases lining up with TRBD1. The sequence came from a male donor with ankylosing spondylitis. The CDR3 coding sequence is TGTGCCAGCAGTTCGTTCAGGGGGCAAGGCGAGGATGAGCAGTTCTTC. Translating it yields CASSSFRGQGEDEQFF.